Listed below are T cell receptor beta chains from one sample, sequenced in a study of breast tumors, draining lymph nodes, adjacent tissues. MiXCR was run by TCRdb on the multiplex PCR reads, yielding one entry per CDR3 protein. The sample yields around 230,000 distinct CDR3 sequences, 34% seen once. Sequencing input: axillary lymph node tissue. Source of these receptors: a female donor with breast cancer. Some clones in this sample may be carry-over from other donors' samples. The CDR3 runs from the conserved cysteine through the conserved F or W. D genes are given only for firm matches. Where a row states a size, it is once, few, many or the class of an expanded clone; other rows omit it.

j_gene | d_gene | abundance | v_gene | CDR3nt | CDR3aa
TRBJ2-7 | TRBD2 | many | TRBV7-2 | TGTGCCAGCAGCTTACAGCGGGGAATCGAGCAGTACTTC | CASSLQRGIEQYF
TRBJ2-7 | TRBD2 | once | TRBV25-1 | TGTGCCAGCGAGGCTAGCGGGGCTTACGAGCAGTACTTC | CASEASGAYEQYF
TRBJ2-1 | NA | many | TRBV20-1 | TGCAGTGCTAGCCCCGACAGGATCGGGAACAATGAGCAGTTCTTC | CSASPDRIGNNEQFF
TRBJ2-7 | TRBD2 | NA | TRBV5-4 | TGTGCCAGCAGCCCCTCGACTAGCGGGGTCTACGAGCAGTACTTC | CASSPSTSGVYEQYF
TRBJ2-3 | NA | NA | TRBV20-1 | TGCAGTGCTCGGGGGTTACAGGGCACAGATACGCAGTATTTT | CSARGLQGTDTQYF
TRBJ2-1 | TRBD1 | NA | TRBV3-1 | TGTGCCAGCAGCATCCGGGACAGGGACGGGCATGAGCAGTTCTTC | CASSIRDRDGHEQFF
TRBJ2-5 | NA | many | TRBV18 | TGTGCCAGCTCACCACTAGCGGATCAAGAGACCCAGTACTTC | CASSPLADQETQYF
TRBJ2-5 | NA | NA | TRBV20-1 | TGCAGTGCTAGCGGGGAAAGATATCAAGAGACCCAGTACTTC | CSASGERYQETQYF
TRBJ2-6 | TRBD1 | once | TRBV2 | TGTGCCATCCCGAGGGGCAGGGGGCGTAGGTTGGCTGGGGCCAACGTCCTGACTTTC | CAIPRGRGRRLAGANVLTF
TRBJ2-7 | TRBD1 | NA | TRBV3-1 | TGTGCCAGCAGCCGGAGTTCAGGGGGCGAGCAGTACTTC | CASSRSSGGEQYF
TRBJ2-7 | NA | many | TRBV29-1 | TGCAGCGTTGAAGGGCCGGCGGGGAAAGATGCCTACGAGCAGTACTTC | CSVEGPAGKDAYEQYF
TRBJ2-3 | TRBD2 | NA | TRBV7-3 | TGTGCCAGCAGCCAAGCGGGAGGGACGCGAGATACGCAGTATTTT | CASSQAGGTRDTQYF
TRBJ2-3 | NA | NA | TRBV6-1 | TGTGCCAGTTCGGCTAGCGAATCCACAGATACGCAGTATTTT | CASSASESTDTQYF
TRBJ1-2 | TRBD1 | many | TRBV29-1 | TGCAGCATTAGATCGACAGGGGTCTGGGGCTACACCTTC | CSIRSTGVWGYTF